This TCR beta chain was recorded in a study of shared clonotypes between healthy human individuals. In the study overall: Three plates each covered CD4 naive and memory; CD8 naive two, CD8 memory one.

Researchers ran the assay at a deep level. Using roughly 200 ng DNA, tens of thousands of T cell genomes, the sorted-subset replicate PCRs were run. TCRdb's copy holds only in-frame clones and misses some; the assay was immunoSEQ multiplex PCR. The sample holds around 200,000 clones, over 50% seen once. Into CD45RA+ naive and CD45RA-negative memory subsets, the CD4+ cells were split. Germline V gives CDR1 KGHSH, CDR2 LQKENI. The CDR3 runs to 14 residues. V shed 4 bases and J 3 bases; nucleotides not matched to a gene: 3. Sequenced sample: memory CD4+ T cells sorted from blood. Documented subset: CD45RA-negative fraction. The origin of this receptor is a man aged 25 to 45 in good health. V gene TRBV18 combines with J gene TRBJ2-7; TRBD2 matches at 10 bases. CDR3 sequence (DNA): TGTGCCAGCTCACAGGCTAGCGGGGGCTACGAGCAGTACTTC. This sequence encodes CASSQASGGYEQYF.